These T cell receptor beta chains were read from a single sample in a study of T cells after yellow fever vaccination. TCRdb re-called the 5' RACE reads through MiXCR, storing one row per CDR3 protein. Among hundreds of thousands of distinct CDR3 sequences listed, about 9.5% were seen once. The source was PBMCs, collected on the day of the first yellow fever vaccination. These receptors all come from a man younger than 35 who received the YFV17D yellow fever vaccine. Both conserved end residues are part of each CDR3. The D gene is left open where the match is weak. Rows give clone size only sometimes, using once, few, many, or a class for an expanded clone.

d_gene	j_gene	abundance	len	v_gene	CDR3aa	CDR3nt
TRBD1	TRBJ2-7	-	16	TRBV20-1	CSASPPWTGKSYEQYF	TGCAGCGCTAGTCCCCCGTGGACAGGGAAAAGCTACGAGCAGTACTTC
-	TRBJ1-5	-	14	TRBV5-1	CASSLVPSNQPQHF	TGCGCCAGCAGCTTGGTCCCTAGCAATCAGCCCCAGCATTTT
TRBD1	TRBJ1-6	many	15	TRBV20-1	CSARAQGADNSPLHF	TGCAGTGCTAGAGCACAGGGGGCCGATAATTCACCCCTCCACTTT
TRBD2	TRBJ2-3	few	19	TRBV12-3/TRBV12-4	CASSPRVIGGGPSTDTQYF	TGTGCCAGCAGCCCGCGGGTTATTGGCGGGGGGCCTAGCACAGATACGCAGTATTTT
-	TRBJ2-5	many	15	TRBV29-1	CSVYRDGFGGETQYF	TGCAGCGTTTATCGCGACGGGTTTGGAGGAGAGACCCAGTACTTC
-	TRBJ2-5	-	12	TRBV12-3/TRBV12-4	CASSWGAETQYF	TGTGCCAGCAGCTGGGGTGCAGAGACCCAGTACTTC
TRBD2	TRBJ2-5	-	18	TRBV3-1	CASSPTLTSGGRGETQYF	TGTGCCAGCAGCCCGACCCTGACTAGCGGGGGCAGGGGAGAGACCCAGTACTTC
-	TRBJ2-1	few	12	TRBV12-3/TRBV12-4	CASSLLETKQFF	TGTGCCAGCAGTTTATTAGAGACGAAGCAGTTCTTC
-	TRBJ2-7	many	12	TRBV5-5	CASSPVGGHQYF	TGTGCCAGCAGCCCGGTGGGGGGACACCAGTACTTC
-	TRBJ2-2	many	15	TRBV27	CASSSAGEGTGELFF	TGTGCCAGCAGTTCGGCCGGGGAAGGAACCGGGGAGCTGTTTTTT
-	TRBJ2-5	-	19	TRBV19	CASSMGRGGRTLVQETQYF	TGTGCCAGTAGTATGGGAAGGGGGGGACGGACCCTCGTCCAAGAGACCCAGTACTTC
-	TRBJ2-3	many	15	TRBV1	CTSSPRGAGTDTQYF	TGCACCAGCAGCCCCCGAGGGGCCGGCACAGATACGCAGTATTTT
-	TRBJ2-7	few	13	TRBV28	CASSFPGGHEQYF	TGTGCCAGCAGTTTCCCAGGGGGGCACGAGCAGTACTTC
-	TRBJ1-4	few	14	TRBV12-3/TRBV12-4	CASSPGPSNEKLFF	TGTGCCAGCAGTCCTGGACCGTCTAATGAAAAACTGTTTTTT
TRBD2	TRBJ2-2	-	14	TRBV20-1	CSARLAGGTGELFF	TGCAGTGCTAGGCTAGCGGGGGGCACCGGGGAGCTGTTTTTT
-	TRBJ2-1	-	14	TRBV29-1	CSVERASSYNEQFF	TGCAGCGTTGAAAGGGCTAGCAGCTACAATGAGCAGTTCTTC
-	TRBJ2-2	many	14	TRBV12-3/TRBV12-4	CASRPGRPTGELFF	TGTGCCAGCAGACCGGGGAGACCCACCGGGGAGCTGTTTTTT
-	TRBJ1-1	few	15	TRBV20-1	CSASGGADMNTEAFF	TGCAGTGCTAGCGGGGGGGCCGATATGAACACTGAAGCTTTCTTT
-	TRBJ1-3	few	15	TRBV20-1	CSAQPLAVSGNTIYF	TGCAGTGCCCAACCCCTGGCGGTTTCTGGAAACACCATATATTTT
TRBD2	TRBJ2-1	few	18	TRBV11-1	CASSGMGLGGESYNEQFF	TGTGCCAGCAGCGGAATGGGATTGGGGGGGGAATCCTACAATGAGCAGTTCTTC